These T cell receptor beta chains were read from a single sample in a study of control samples from healthy donors and cancer patients. Generated by immunoSEQ multiplex PCR, the TCRdb table keeps only in-frame clones and is missing some. The profile covers around 150,000 clones, with about 94% appearing a single time and around 9.3% taken by the ten largest. The sequenced sample consisted of blood. The source is a woman between 40 and 50 years old in good health. Each CDR3 is given without its conserved first and last residue. The order of the fields is clone size, J gene, V gene, CDR3 protein. The size entry is marked missing in some rows and otherwise reads once, few, many or a size class.

clone size: -; J gene: TRBJ1-5; V gene: TRBV6-6; CDR3 protein: ASSSTGSNQPQH
clone size: -; J gene: TRBJ2-6; V gene: TRBV9; CDR3 protein: ASSVVLSARGANVLT
clone size: -; J gene: TRBJ2-7; V gene: TRBV7-9; CDR3 protein: ASSPPGLSSYEQY
clone size: -; J gene: TRBJ2-1; V gene: TRBV13; CDR3 protein: ASSFRTSGLSSYNEQF
clone size: -; J gene: TRBJ1-6; V gene: TRBV7-3; CDR3 protein: ASDLGPGSPLH
clone size: once; J gene: TRBJ1-1; V gene: TRBV7-2; CDR3 protein: ASSLEWTANTEAF
clone size: -; J gene: TRBJ2-1; V gene: TRBV27; CDR3 protein: ASSFEGTPYNEQF
clone size: -; J gene: TRBJ1-2; V gene: TRBV10-3; CDR3 protein: AISGRGLLYGYT
clone size: -; J gene: TRBJ2-4; V gene: TRBV6-5; CDR3 protein: ASTGKNIQY
clone size: -; J gene: TRBJ1-4; V gene: TRBV14; CDR3 protein: ASSHGQNNEKLF
clone size: -; J gene: TRBJ1-1; V gene: TRBV15; CDR3 protein: ATSRGRTGNTEAF
clone size: -; J gene: TRBJ1-3; V gene: TRBV7-6; CDR3 protein: ASSYTGLRSTGNTIY
clone size: once; J gene: TRBJ2-3; V gene: TRBV12-5; CDR3 protein: ASGFGADTSTDTQY
clone size: -; J gene: TRBJ1-1; V gene: TRBV5-1; CDR3 protein: ASSKQTGTMNTEAF
clone size: -; J gene: TRBJ2-5; V gene: TRBV30; CDR3 protein: AWSVHRAARETQY
clone size: -; J gene: TRBJ2-7; V gene: TRBV6-2/TRBV6-3; CDR3 protein: ASSYSFGTGIYEQY
clone size: -; J gene: TRBJ1-3; V gene: TRBV30; CDR3 protein: AWAQSFSGNTIY
clone size: -; J gene: TRBJ1-2; V gene: TRBV7-9; CDR3 protein: ASSLGGDYGYT
clone size: once; J gene: TRBJ2-1; V gene: TRBV10-1; CDR3 protein: ASSESGGTGPINEQF
clone size: -; J gene: TRBJ2-7; V gene: TRBV5-1; CDR3 protein: ASSSTGGNYEQY
clone size: -; J gene: TRBJ2-1; V gene: TRBV7-3; CDR3 protein: ASSLTHFRAAGGGNEQF
clone size: -; J gene: TRBJ1-6; V gene: TRBV2; CDR3 protein: ASSERTPDNSPLH
clone size: -; J gene: TRBJ1-2; V gene: TRBV12-3/TRBV12-4; CDR3 protein: ASSSQNYGYT
clone size: -; J gene: TRBJ1-5; V gene: TRBV7-9; CDR3 protein: ASSVGKQPQH
clone size: -; J gene: TRBJ1-1; V gene: TRBV11-3; CDR3 protein: ASSLVVGNTEAF
clone size: -; J gene: TRBJ1-1; V gene: TRBV3-1/TRBV3-2; CDR3 protein: ASSQVQNTEAF
clone size: -; J gene: TRBJ2-3; V gene: TRBV4-3; CDR3 protein: ASSQDHSGQGFIDTQY
clone size: -; J gene: TRBJ1-2; V gene: TRBV5-1; CDR3 protein: ASSFLLTGNRGYT
clone size: -; J gene: TRBJ2-1; V gene: TRBV6-1; CDR3 protein: ASSEQTGGYNEQF
clone size: -; J gene: TRBJ1-1; V gene: TRBV27; CDR3 protein: ASRDPGRKYEAF
clone size: -; J gene: TRBJ2-1; V gene: TRBV27; CDR3 protein: ASRAYNEQF
clone size: once; J gene: TRBJ2-7; V gene: TRBV5-1; CDR3 protein: ASSLTGHYEQY
clone size: -; J gene: TRBJ1-3; V gene: TRBV4-3; CDR3 protein: ASSQDIGESSGNTIY
clone size: -; J gene: TRBJ2-1; V gene: TRBV9; CDR3 protein: ASSSRPVNEQF
clone size: -; J gene: TRBJ1-4; V gene: TRBV28; CDR3 protein: ASSPRDFRTNEKLF
clone size: -; J gene: TRBJ1-1; V gene: TRBV7-9; CDR3 protein: ASSLAEGGKAEAF
clone size: -; J gene: TRBJ2-3; V gene: TRBV5-1; CDR3 protein: ASSKNPGQGTDTQY
clone size: -; J gene: TRBJ1-2; V gene: TRBV19; CDR3 protein: ASSNSGTDGYT
clone size: -; J gene: TRBJ1-5; V gene: TRBV19; CDR3 protein: ASSIDHSQPQH
clone size: -; J gene: TRBJ1-5; V gene: TRBV19; CDR3 protein: ASSPGQLNQPQH
clone size: -; J gene: TRBJ1-1; V gene: TRBV29-1; CDR3 protein: SVESGGNTEAF
clone size: -; J gene: TRBJ1-3; V gene: TRBV7-3; CDR3 protein: ASSPLGVSSGNTIY
clone size: -; J gene: TRBJ2-7; V gene: TRBV7-2; CDR3 protein: ASSIRAGKSGEQY
clone size: -; J gene: TRBJ1-2; V gene: TRBV29-1; CDR3 protein: SATWDLSTGYT
clone size: -; J gene: TRBJ2-7; V gene: TRBV5-1; CDR3 protein: ASSLETGREQY
clone size: -; J gene: TRBJ1-6; V gene: TRBV4-3; CDR3 protein: ASSQDRFSDNSPLH
clone size: -; J gene: TRBJ1-1; V gene: TRBV7-2; CDR3 protein: ASSLDRISGQRF
clone size: once; J gene: TRBJ2-1; V gene: TRBV6-2/TRBV6-3; CDR3 protein: ASSYGGGRAPKQF
clone size: -; J gene: TRBJ1-3; V gene: TRBV9; CDR3 protein: ASSASPGTRSGNTIY
clone size: -; J gene: TRBJ1-3; V gene: TRBV12-5; CDR3 protein: ASGLGGNTIY
clone size: -; J gene: TRBJ2-7; V gene: TRBV7-2; CDR3 protein: ASSPRRGPSSYEQY
clone size: -; J gene: TRBJ2-7; V gene: TRBV3-1/TRBV3-2; CDR3 protein: ASSQGGTGAVSH
clone size: -; J gene: TRBJ2-1; V gene: TRBV7-2; CDR3 protein: ASSQSGRAHNEQF
clone size: -; J gene: TRBJ1-1; V gene: TRBV4-3; CDR3 protein: ASSQAAYMNTEAF
clone size: -; J gene: TRBJ2-5; V gene: TRBV25-1; CDR3 protein: ASREGLGTQY
clone size: -; J gene: TRBJ1-1; V gene: TRBV4-3; CDR3 protein: ASSPSGLGNTEAF
clone size: -; J gene: TRBJ1-1; V gene: TRBV6-5; CDR3 protein: ASSYGGEMNTEAF
clone size: -; J gene: TRBJ2-1; V gene: TRBV5-1; CDR3 protein: ASSLWDGNGEQF